This T cell receptor beta chain was sequenced for a study of PD-1 blockade in classical Hodgkin lymphoma. About this clone itself: Sequence at one end of the junction differs from germline and may be a read error.

Brentuximab vedotin exposure varied among the patients, all of whom had relapsed after autologous stem cell transplantation. Data came from immunoSEQ multiplex PCR; TCRdb stores just in-frame clones and leaves some out. The table lists some 93,000 clones, approximately 92% of them singletons. The sequences come from peripheral blood mononuclear cells (PBMCs), collected before the second cycle of nivolumab. This receptor was taken from a human donor with classical Hodgkin lymphoma.

The CDR3 region has the DNA TGCGCCAGCAGGTTGGACATCAGCTTGAACACTGAAGCTTTCTTT. Translation gives CASRLDISLNTEAFF. The rearrangement uses TRBV5-1 and TRBJ1-1; weak D call: TRBD1 (5 bases). The CDR3 totals 15 residues. The germline gives CDR1 SGHRS, CDR2 YFSETQ. The full variable domain, rest sourced from reference TRBV5-1 and TRBJ1-1, is KAGVTQTPRYLIKTRGQQVTLSCSPISGHRSVSWYQQTPGQGLQFLFEYFSETQRNKGNFPGRFSGRQFSNSRSEMNVSTLELGDSALYLCASRLDISLNTEAFFGQGTRLTVV.